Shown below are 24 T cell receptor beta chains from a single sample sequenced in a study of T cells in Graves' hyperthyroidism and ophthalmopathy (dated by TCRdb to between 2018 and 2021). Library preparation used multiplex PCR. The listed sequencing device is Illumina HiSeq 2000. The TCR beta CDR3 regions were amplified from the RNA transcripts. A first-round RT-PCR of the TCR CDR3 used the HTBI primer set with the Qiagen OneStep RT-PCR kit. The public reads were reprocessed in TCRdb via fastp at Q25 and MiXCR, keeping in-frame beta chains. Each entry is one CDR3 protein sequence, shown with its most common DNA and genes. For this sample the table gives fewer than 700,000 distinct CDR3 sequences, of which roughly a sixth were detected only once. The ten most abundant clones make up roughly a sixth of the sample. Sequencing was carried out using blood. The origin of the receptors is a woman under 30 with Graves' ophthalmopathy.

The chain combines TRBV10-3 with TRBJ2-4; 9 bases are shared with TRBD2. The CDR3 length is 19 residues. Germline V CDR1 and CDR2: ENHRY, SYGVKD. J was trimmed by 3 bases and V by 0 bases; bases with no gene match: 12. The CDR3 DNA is TGTGCCATCAGTGAGTCATTAATTTATAGCGGGAGAGTCAAAAACATTCAGTACTTC. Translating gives CAISESLIYSGRVKNIQYF.

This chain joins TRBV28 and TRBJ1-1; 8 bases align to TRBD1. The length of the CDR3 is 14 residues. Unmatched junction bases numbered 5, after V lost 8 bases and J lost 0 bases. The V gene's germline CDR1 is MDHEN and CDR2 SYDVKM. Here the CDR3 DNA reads TGTGCCAGCCAAGGACAGGGAATGAACACTGAAGCTTTCTTT. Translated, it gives CASQGQGMNTEAFF.

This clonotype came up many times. CDR3 bases: TGTGCCAGCAGTTACAGGGAGAATGCTAACTATGGCTACACCTTC. The encoded protein is CASSYRENANYGYTF. The chain uses TRBV27 and TRBJ1-2; a possible D gene is TRBD1 (6 bases). V was trimmed by 4 bases and J by 0 bases, leaving 12 bases between them. From germline, CDR1 is MNHEY and CDR2 SMNVEV (reference sequence). The CDR3 loop spans 15 amino acids.

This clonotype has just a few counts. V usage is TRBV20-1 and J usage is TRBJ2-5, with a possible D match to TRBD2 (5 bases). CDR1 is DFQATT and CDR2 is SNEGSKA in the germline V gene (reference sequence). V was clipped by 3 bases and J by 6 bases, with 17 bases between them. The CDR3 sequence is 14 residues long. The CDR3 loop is CSASETRSRKTQYF. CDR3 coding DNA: TGCAGTGCTAGCGAAACTAGGAGTCGGAAGACCCAGTACTTC.

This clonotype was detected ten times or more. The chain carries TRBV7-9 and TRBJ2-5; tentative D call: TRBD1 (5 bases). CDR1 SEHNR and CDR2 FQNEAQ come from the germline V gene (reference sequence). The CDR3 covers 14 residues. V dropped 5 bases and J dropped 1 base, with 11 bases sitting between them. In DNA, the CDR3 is TGTGCCAGCAGCGATGACAGAGCCCAAGAGACCCAGTACTTC. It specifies CASSDDRAQETQYF.

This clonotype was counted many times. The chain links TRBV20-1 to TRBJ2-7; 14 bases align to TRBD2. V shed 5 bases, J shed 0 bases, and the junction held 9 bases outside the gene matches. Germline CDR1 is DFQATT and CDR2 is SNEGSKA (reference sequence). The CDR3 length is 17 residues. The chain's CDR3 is CSASPGLAGEFSYEQYF. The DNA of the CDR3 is TGCAGTGCTTCCCCGGGACTAGCGGGAGAATTCTCCTACGAGCAGTACTTC.

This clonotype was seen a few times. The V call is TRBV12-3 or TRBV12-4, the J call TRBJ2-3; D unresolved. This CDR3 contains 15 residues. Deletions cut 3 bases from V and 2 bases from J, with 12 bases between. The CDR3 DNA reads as TGTGCCAGCAGTTTTTGGGATACCCACACAGATACGCAGTATTTT. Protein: CASSFWDTHTDTQYF.

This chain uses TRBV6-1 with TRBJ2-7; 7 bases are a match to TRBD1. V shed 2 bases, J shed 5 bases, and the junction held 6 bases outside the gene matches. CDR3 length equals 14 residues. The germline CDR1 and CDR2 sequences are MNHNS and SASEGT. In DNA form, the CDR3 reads TGTGCCAGCAGTGAATTACAGGGGCAGAACGAGCAGTACTTC. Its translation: CASSELQGQNEQYF.

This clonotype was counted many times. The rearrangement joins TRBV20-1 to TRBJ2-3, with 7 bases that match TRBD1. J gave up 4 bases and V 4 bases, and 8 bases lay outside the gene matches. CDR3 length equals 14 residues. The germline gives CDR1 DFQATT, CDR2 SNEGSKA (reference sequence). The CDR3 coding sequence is TGCAGTGCTAATATAAACAGGGGACCAGATACGCAGTATTTT. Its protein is CSANINRGPDTQYF.

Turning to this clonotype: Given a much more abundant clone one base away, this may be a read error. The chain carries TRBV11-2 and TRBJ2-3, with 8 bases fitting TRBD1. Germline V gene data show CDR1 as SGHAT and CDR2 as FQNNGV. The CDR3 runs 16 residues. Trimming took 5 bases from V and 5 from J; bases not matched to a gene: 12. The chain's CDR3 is CASSTTDRAMVDTQYF. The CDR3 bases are TGTGCCAGCAGCACGACGGACAGGGCTATGGTAGATACGCAGTATTTT.

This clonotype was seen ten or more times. CDR3 coding DNA: TGCGCCAGCAGCCCCATTGCCGTGTCCGGGTTCACCTACGAGCAGTACTTC. This codes for CASSPIAVSGFTYEQYF. This chain joins TRBV5-1 and TRBJ2-7; no definite D call. With 4 bases removed from V and 2 bases from J, the gap between germline ends came to 22 bases. The CDR3 runs to 17 residues. Germline V gene sequence: CDR1 SGHRS, CDR2 YFSETQ. Looking up the rest from reference TRBV5-1 and TRBJ2-7 gives the full variable domain: KAGVTQTPRYLIKTRGQQVTLSCSPISGHRSVSWYQQTPGQGLQFLFEYFSETQRNKGNFPGRFSGRQFSNSRSEMNVSTLELGDSALYLCASSPIAVSGFTYEQYFGPGTRLTVT.

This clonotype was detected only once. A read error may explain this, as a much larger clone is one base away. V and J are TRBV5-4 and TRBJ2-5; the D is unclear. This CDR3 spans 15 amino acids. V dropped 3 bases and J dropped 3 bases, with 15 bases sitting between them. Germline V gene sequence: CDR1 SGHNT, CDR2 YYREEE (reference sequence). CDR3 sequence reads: CASSSFGRKEETQYF. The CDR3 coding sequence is TGTGCCAGCAGCTCCTTCGGCAGGAAAGAAGAGACCCAGTACTTC.

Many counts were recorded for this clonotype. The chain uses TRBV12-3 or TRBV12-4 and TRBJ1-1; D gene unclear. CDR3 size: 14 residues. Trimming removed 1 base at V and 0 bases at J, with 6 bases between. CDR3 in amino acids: CASSLGHMNTEAFF. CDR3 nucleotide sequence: TGTGCCAGCAGTTTAGGACACATGAACACTGAAGCTTTCTTT.

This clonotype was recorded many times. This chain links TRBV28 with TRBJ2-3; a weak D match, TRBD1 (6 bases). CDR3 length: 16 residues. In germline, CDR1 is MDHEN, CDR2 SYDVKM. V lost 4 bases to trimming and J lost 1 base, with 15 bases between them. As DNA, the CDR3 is TGTGCCAGCAGTTCCCAACAGGGTCCGGGCACAGATACGCAGTATTTT. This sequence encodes CASSSQQGPGTDTQYF.

CDR3 amino acids: CASSSFRDRGLLGNQPQHF. CDR3 sequence (DNA): TGTGCCAGCAGTTCCTTCCGGGACAGGGGTCTTCTCGGGAATCAGCCCCAGCATTTT. The rearrangement uses TRBV28 and TRBJ1-5; TRBD1 matches 10 bases. In germline, CDR1 is MDHEN, CDR2 SYDVKM. J gave up 4 bases and V 4 bases, and 16 bases lay outside the gene matches. The CDR3 has 19 residues.

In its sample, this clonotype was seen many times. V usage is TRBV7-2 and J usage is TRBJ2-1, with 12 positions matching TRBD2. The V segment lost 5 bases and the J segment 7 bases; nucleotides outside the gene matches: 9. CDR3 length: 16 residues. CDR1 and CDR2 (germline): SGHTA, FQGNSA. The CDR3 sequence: CASSRAASGGANEQFF. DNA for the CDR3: TGTGCCAGCAGCCGTGCCGCTAGCGGGGGGGCAAATGAGCAGTTCTTC.

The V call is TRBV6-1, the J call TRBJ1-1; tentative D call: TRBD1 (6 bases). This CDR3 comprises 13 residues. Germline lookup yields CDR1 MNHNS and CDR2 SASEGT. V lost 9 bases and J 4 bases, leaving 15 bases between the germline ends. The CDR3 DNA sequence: TGTGCCAGTAGGGGGGCAGGAAGCACTGAAGCTTTCTTT. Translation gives CASRGAGSTEAFF.

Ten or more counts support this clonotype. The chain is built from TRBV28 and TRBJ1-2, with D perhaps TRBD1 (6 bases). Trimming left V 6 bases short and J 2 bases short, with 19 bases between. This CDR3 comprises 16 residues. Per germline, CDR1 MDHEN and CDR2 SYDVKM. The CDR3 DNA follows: TGTGCCAGCAGCCCTCCACCCAGGGGAGCGAACTATGGCTACACCTTC. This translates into CASSPPPRGANYGYTF.

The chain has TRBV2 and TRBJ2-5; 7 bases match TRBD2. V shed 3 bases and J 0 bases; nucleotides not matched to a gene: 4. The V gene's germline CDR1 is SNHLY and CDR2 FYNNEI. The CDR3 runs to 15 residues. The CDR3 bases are TGTGCCAGCAGTGAGCGGGGGAGCTACCAAGAGACCCAGTACTTC. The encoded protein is CASSERGSYQETQYF.

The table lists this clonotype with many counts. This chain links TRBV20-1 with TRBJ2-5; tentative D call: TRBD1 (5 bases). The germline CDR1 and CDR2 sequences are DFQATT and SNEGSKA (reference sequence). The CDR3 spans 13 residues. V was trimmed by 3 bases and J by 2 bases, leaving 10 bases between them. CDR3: CSASGAGQETQYF. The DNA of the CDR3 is TGCAGTGCTAGTGGGGCAGGGCAAGAGACCCAGTACTTC.

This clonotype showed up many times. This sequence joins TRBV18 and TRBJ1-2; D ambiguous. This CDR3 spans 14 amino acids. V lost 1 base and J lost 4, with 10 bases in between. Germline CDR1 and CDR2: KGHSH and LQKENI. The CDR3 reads CASSPRGEGYGYTF. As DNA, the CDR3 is TGTGCCAGCTCACCACGTGGTGAGGGCTATGGCTACACCTTC.

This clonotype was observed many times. CDR3 in DNA: TGTGCCACCAGTGAGACCACTAGCACCGGGGAGCTGTTTTTT. Its protein is CATSETTSTGELFF. The rearrangement joins TRBV24-1 to TRBJ2-2, with D perhaps matching TRBD2 (5 bases). The germline V gene has CDR1 KGHDR and CDR2 SFDVKD. The CDR3 length is 14 residues. Trimming removed 4 bases from V and 4 bases from J, with 9 bases in between.

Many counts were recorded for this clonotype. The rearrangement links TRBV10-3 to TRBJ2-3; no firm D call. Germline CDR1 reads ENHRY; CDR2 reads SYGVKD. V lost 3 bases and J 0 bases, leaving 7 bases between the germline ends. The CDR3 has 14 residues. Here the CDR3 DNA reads TGTGCCATCAGTGACGGCCATAGCACAGATACGCAGTATTTT. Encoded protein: CAISDGHSTDTQYF.

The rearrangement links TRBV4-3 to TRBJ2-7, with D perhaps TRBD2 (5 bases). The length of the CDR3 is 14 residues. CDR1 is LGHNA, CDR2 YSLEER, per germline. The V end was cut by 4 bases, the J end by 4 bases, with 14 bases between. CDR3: CASSLHIGLYEQYF. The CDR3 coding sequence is TGCGCCAGCAGCCTCCATATAGGACTTTACGAGCAGTACTTC.